The 5 T cell receptor beta chains below were found in one sample sequenced in a study of beta chain features in type 1 diabetes. General study results and limits: Type 1 diabetes patients showed a moderate but significant shortening of TCRB CDR3s in all four CD4+ subsets.

What was sequenced were expressed TCRB transcripts, since all of the isolated RNA had been reverse transcribed. Measured with immunoSEQ multiplex PCR; TCRdb has only the in-frame clones, and not every one. The sample lists around 100,000 clones, under 30% occurring once. The antigens for these receptors are not known. The sequencing sample was made of central memory CD4+ T cells from blood. Receptors were obtained from a woman younger than 35 with type 1 diabetes.

The chain uses TRBV30 and TRBJ2-7; TRBD1 matches 8 bases. V shed 1 base and J 5 bases; nucleotides not matched to a gene: 19. Germline V CDR1 and CDR2: GTSNPN, SVGIG (reference sequence). This CDR3 has 18 amino acids. The CDR3 loop reads CAWSASRTPGGKGDEQYF. The DNA of the CDR3 is TGTGCCTGGAGTGCATCGCGTACTCCAGGGGGCAAAGGGGACGAGCAGTACTTC.

Only a few counts were recorded for this clone. The chain uses TRBV7-2 and TRBJ2-3; 8 bases map to TRBD2. The CDR3 consists of 16 residues. Germline CDR1 SGHTA, CDR2 FQGNSA. With V trimmed by 0 bases and J by 6 bases, 8 bases remained unmatched. The CDR3, as DNA: TGTGCCAGCAGCTTAGCGAACAGCGGGAGTAGGGATACGCAGTATTTT. Amino acid sequence: CASSLANSGSRDTQYF.

J is TRBJ1-4 and V is TRBV6-1; TRBD1 matches at 10 bases. The ends lost 6 bases at V and 7 bases at J; junction bases unmatched: 8. The CDR3 runs 15 residues. Germline V gives CDR1 MNHNS, CDR2 SASEGT. The CDR3 region is CASSDPGTGVEKLFF. DNA for the CDR3: TGTGCCAGCAGCGACCCCGGGACAGGGGTTGAAAAACTGTTTTTT.

The CDR3 region has the DNA TGTGCCAGCAGAAGGACTAGCGGGAGTGAGACCCAGTACTTC. This encodes CASRRTSGSETQYF. This sequence joins TRBV28 and TRBJ2-5, with TRBD2 matching 13 bases. J lost 5 bases, V lost 6 bases, and 3 bases had no gene match. This CDR3 is built from 14 residues. Germline CDR1 reads MDHEN; CDR2 reads SYDVKM.

This clone was detected only a few times. The chain links TRBV4-2 to TRBJ2-7, with 8 bases that match TRBD2. The germline gives CDR1 LGHNA, CDR2 YNFKEQ. The CDR3 length is 15 residues. The trim removed 1 base at V and 4 bases at J, leaving 6 bases unmatched. The CDR3 sequence: CASSQGSGSEYEQYF. CDR3 sequence (DNA): TGTGCCAGCAGCCAAGGGAGCGGGAGTGAATACGAGCAGTACTTC.